What follows are 26 T cell receptor beta chains derived from one specimen sequenced in a study of blood T cell repertoires in COVID-19. Clones were read by immunoSEQ multiplex PCR, and TCRdb kept only the in-frame ones, dropping some. The table has about 93,000 clones, 80% seen once. The source material was peripheral blood. The receptor set was obtained from a human donor in a cohort sampled during active COVID-19.

Comments on this clone: At the DNA level, this CDR3 is encoded by other sequences in the same sample as well. V usage is TRBV9 and J usage is TRBJ2-1, with 13 bases that match TRBD2. V shed 0 bases and J 4 bases; nucleotides not matched to a gene: 4. Germline values: CDR1 SGDLS, CDR2 YYNGEE. The CDR3 runs 17 residues. CDR3 in DNA: TGTGCCAGCAGCGTAGGACTAGCGGGAGGCTCATACAATGAGCAGTTCTTC. Translating it yields CASSVGLAGGSYNEQFF.

This chain connects TRBV19 to TRBJ1-1, with TRBD1 matching 7 bases. Germline CDR1 reads LNHDA; CDR2 reads SQIVND (reference sequence). J lost 1 base, V lost 4 bases, and 3 bases had no gene match. The length of the CDR3 is 14 residues. The CDR3 region has the DNA TGTGCCAGTAGTACCCGGACAGGGAACACTGAAGCTTTCTTT. Residues: CASSTRTGNTEAFF.

The rearrangement joins TRBV3-1 (or the pseudogene TRBV3-2) to TRBJ2-4; the match to TRBD2 covers 7 bases. Germline lookup yields CDR1 LGHDT and CDR2 YNNKEL (reference sequence). J was trimmed by 1 base and V by 1 base; bases with no gene match: 1. The length of the CDR3 is 15 residues. In DNA, the CDR3 is TGTGCCAGCAGCCAAGCGGGGGGTGCCAAAAACATTCAGTACTTC. Amino acids: CASSQAGGAKNIQYF.

This clone has ten or more counts. The V call is TRBV4-1, the J call TRBJ1-5; 8 nucleotides agree with TRBD1. The CDR3 contains 16 residues. Trimming cost V 0 bases and J 7 bases; bases outside gene matches: 8. The germline gives CDR1 MGHRA, CDR2 YSYEKL. The CDR3 protein is CASSQDRMQGAQPQHF. CDR3 DNA: TGCGCCAGCAGCCAAGATCGGATGCAGGGGGCCCAGCCCCAGCATTTT.

The chain combines TRBV5-1 with TRBJ2-3, with 16 bases lining up with TRBD2. The J segment lost 6 bases and the V segment lost 4 bases, leaving 5 bases of the junction unmatched. The CDR3 runs 16 residues. Per germline, CDR1 SGHRS and CDR2 YFSETQ. CDR3 in DNA: TGCGCCAGCAGCCCGGGACTAGCGGGGGGGCGTGATACGCAGTATTTT. This gives the protein CASSPGLAGGRDTQYF.

V usage is TRBV27 and J usage is TRBJ2-7; 8 nucleotides match TRBD1. Germline V gene sequence: CDR1 MNHEY, CDR2 SMNVEV (reference sequence). This CDR3 has 15 residues. With V trimmed by 4 bases and J by 3 bases, 8 bases remained unmatched. Written as DNA, the CDR3 is TGTGCCAGCAGTTCGGGACAGGACCTCCGCTACGAGCAGTACTTC. Amino acids: CASSSGQDLRYEQYF.

This clone appeared once. This chain links TRBV3-1 (or the pseudogene TRBV3-2) with TRBJ2-1, with 8 nucleotides matching TRBD2. The V gene's germline CDR1 is LGHDT and CDR2 YNNKEL (reference sequence). This CDR3 is 16 amino acids long. Losses at the gene ends were 0 bases for V and 7 bases for J; bases not matched to a gene: 8. The CDR3 loop reads CASSQDSTGGRNEQFF. DNA of the CDR3: TGTGCCAGCAGCCAAGATAGTACGGGGGGGCGTAATGAGCAGTTCTTC.

About this clone: Other DNA sequences in this specimen translate into the identical CDR3. The chain couples TRBV2 to TRBJ2-7; maybe TRBD1 (5 bases). CDR3 size: 12 residues. CDR1 is SNHLY, CDR2 FYNNEI, per germline. Trimming took off 2 bases at V and 4 bases at J, with 6 bases between the two ends. CDR3 in amino acids: CASSEQGYEQYF. CDR3 bases: TGTGCCAGCAGTGAACAGGGTTACGAGCAGTACTTC. The full variable domain, its missing parts supplied by reference TRBV2 and TRBJ2-7, is EPEVTQTPSHQVTQMGQEVILRCVPISNHLYFYWYRQILGQKVEFLVSFYNNEISEKSEIFDDQFSVERPDGSNFTLKIRSTKLEDSAMYFCASSEQGYEQYFGPGTRLTVT.

The chain recombines TRBV10-3 with TRBJ2-7, with unresolved D. The CDR3 totals 12 residues. Trimming pared 5 bases from V and 6 bases from J, leaving 11 bases between. Germline loops: CDR1 ENHRY, CDR2 SYGVKD. The CDR3 bases are TGTGCCATCAGTCAAGACACCGGCGAGCAGTACTTC. As protein: CAISQDTGEQYF.

The rearrangement uses TRBV12-3 or TRBV12-4 and TRBJ2-5; no clear D. The CDR3 contains 12 residues. The germline V and J ends were trimmed by 4 bases and 4 bases, with 7 bases remaining between them. CDR3 DNA: TGTGCCAGCAGTTCAAGAGGAGAGACCCAGTACTTC. It translates to CASSSRGETQYF.

The chain employs TRBV27 and TRBJ2-5; TRBD1 agrees at 7 bases. This CDR3 spans 15 amino acids. V was clipped by 4 bases and J by 3 bases; unmatched bases: 8. CDR1 is MNHEY, CDR2 SMNVEV, per germline (reference sequence). CDR3: CASSSRTGIEETQYF. The CDR3 nucleotides are TGTGCCAGCAGTTCTAGGACAGGCATCGAAGAGACCCAGTACTTC.

This rearrangement joins TRBV5-1 to TRBJ2-5, with a weak D call TRBD1 (5 bases). The CDR3 is 16 residues long. V dropped 0 bases and J dropped 4 bases, with 16 bases sitting between them. Germline values: CDR1 SGHRS, CDR2 YFSETQ. The CDR3 DNA reads TGCGCCAGCAGCTTGGGTGGAGACTCTCAGGGAGAGACCCAGTACTTC. Its translation is CASSLGGDSQGETQYF.

The rearrangement uses TRBV5-5 and TRBJ2-1, with TRBD2 identical over 11 bases. CDR1 and CDR2 from the germline V gene are SGHKS and YYEKEE (reference sequence). This CDR3 region has 16 residues. J lost 8 bases, V lost 2 bases, and 9 bases had no gene match. This chain's CDR3 is CASSFILAGGLYEQFF. CDR3 coding DNA: TGTGCCAGCAGCTTTATCCTAGCGGGAGGATTATATGAGCAGTTCTTC.

This rearrangement joins TRBV5-1 to TRBJ1-1; weak D call: TRBD1 (6 bases). Germline V CDR1 and CDR2: SGHRS, YFSETQ. The CDR3 totals 14 residues. V gave up 4 bases and J gave up 3 bases, with 13 bases separating them. As DNA, the CDR3 is TGCGCCAGCAGCCCCGGGACATCCTACACTGAAGCTTTCTTT. Translated, it gives CASSPGTSYTEAFF.

This chain links TRBV28 with TRBJ2-1, with 13 bases matching TRBD2. The CDR3 loop spans 15 amino acids. Germline CDR1 is MDHEN and CDR2 is SYDVKM. V trimming: 7 bases; J trimming: 7 bases; junction bases outside the gene matches: 7. CDR3 loop: CASTPGLAGKNEQFF. The CDR3 bases are TGTGCCAGCACCCCGGGACTAGCGGGAAAGAATGAGCAGTTCTTC. Full variable domain (outside the CDR3, taken from reference TRBV28 and TRBJ2-1): DVKVTQSSRYLVKRTGEKVFLECVQDMDHENMFWYRQDPGLGLRLIYFSYDVKMKEKGDIPEGYSVSREKKERFSLILESASTNQTSMYLCASTPGLAGKNEQFFGPGTRLTVL.

This rearrangement joins TRBV21-1 to TRBJ2-1; the D call TRBD1 from the table was never checked on the DNA. TRBV21-1 is reported as a pseudogene. The CDR3 sequence is 19 residues long. Here the CDR3 reads CASSKAGTAELPRYNEQFF. CDR3 DNA: TGTGCCAGCAGCAAAGCAGGGACAGCAGAGCTGCCCCGCTACAATGAGCAGTTCTTC.

The chain couples TRBV6-6 to TRBJ1-6, with 9 bases that match TRBD1. This CDR3 region has 15 residues. CDR1 is MNHNY and CDR2 is SVGAGI in the germline V gene (reference sequence). V was clipped by 7 bases and J by 8 bases; unmatched bases: 9. The CDR3: CASIEDRGGYSPLHF. CDR3 in DNA: TGTGCCAGCATCGAGGACAGGGGAGGATATTCACCCCTCCACTTT.

A few counts support this clone. The chain combines TRBV2 with TRBJ2-7; perhaps TRBD2 as D (5 bases). CDR1 SNHLY and CDR2 FYNNEI come from the germline V gene. The V gene lost 6 bases and the J gene lost 7 bases, with 13 bases spanning the gap. The CDR3 length is 12 residues. This CDR3 reads CASSGDLGEQYF. In DNA form, the CDR3 reads TGTGCCAGCAGCGGGGATTTGGGGGAGCAGTACTTC.

The chain recombines TRBV28 with TRBJ2-7; 13 bases line up with TRBD2. Germline CDR1 reads MDHEN; CDR2 reads SYDVKM. The CDR3 totals 15 residues. V gave up 4 bases and J gave up 1 base; unmatched junction bases: 1. As DNA, the CDR3 is TGTGCCAGCAGTTCGGGACTAGCGGGGTCCTACGAGCAGTACTTC. Translation: CASSSGLAGSYEQYF.

This clone has more than one count but fewer than ten. The rearrangement joins TRBV7-9 to TRBJ2-7; D is possibly TRBD1 (5 bases). CDR1 and CDR2 (germline): SEHNR, FQNEAQ (reference sequence). Between the trimmed V and J ends, which lost 5 bases and 6 bases, there was a span of 8 bases. CDR3 length equals 11 residues. The CDR3: CASSGASEQYF. The CDR3, as DNA: TGTGCCAGCAGCGGGGCCAGCGAGCAGTACTTC.

The chain is built from TRBV18 and TRBJ2-7; 9 positions agree with TRBD1. There are 16 residues in the CDR3. CDR1 is KGHSH and CDR2 is LQKENI in the germline V gene. V lost 5 bases and J lost 0; bases outside the gene matches: 8. CDR3 loop: CASSFEQGATSYEQYF. CDR3 sequence (DNA): TGTGCCAGCTCATTTGAACAGGGGGCTACCTCCTACGAGCAGTACTTC.

This clone was detected only once. This rearrangement joins TRBV25-1 to TRBJ1-2, with a weak D call TRBD1 (5 bases). The V end lost 4 bases, the J end lost 3 bases, and 15 bases lay between the germline ends. CDR1 MGHDK and CDR2 SYGVNS come from the germline V gene. This CDR3 spans 15 amino acids. CDR3 DNA sequence: TGTGCCAGCAGTGCCGGGACTCTTCGGCACTATGGCTACACCTTC. It translates to CASSAGTLRHYGYTF.

This chain links TRBV28 with TRBJ1-4; TRBD1 might be the D (5 bases). The germline gives CDR1 MDHEN, CDR2 SYDVKM. CDR3 length equals 12 residues. Trimming left V 5 bases short and J 8 bases short, with 9 bases between. The CDR3 spells CASSRTGEKLFF. The CDR3 DNA reads as TGTGCCAGCAGTCGTACAGGCGAAAAACTGTTTTTT. The full variable domain, its missing parts supplied by reference TRBV28 and TRBJ1-4, is DVKVTQSSRYLVKRTGEKVFLECVQDMDHENMFWYRQDPGLGLRLIYFSYDVKMKEKGDIPEGYSVSREKKERFSLILESASTNQTSMYLCASSRTGEKLFFGSGTQLSVL.

The chain couples TRBV12-3 or TRBV12-4 to TRBJ1-2; D is unresolved. The CDR3 is 11 residues long. Trimming shortened V by 5 bases and J by 5 bases, and 6 bases separated the two germline ends. CDR3 in amino acids: CASSRGYGYTF. The CDR3 DNA is TGTGCCAGCAGTCGAGGGTATGGCTACACCTTC.

This clone was seen a few times. An end of the junction does not agree with germline; a read error may underlie this. The gene calls are TRBV28 and TRBJ2-3; 12 bases are shared with TRBD2. Germline V CDR1 and CDR2: MDHEN, SYDVKM. The CDR3 totals 17 residues. For the CDR3, the DNA is TGTGCCAGCAGTTTTTCCAAGACTAGCGGGAGCAAAGATACGCAGTATTTT. Amino acid sequence: CASSFSKTSGSKDTQYF.

The chain has TRBV18 and TRBJ2-7; a possible D gene is TRBD1 (6 bases). The CDR3 covers 13 residues. V dropped 4 bases and J dropped 0 bases, with 7 bases sitting between them. The V gene's germline CDR1 is KGHSH and CDR2 LQKENI. CDR3 in DNA: TGTGCCAGCTCACGGGACACCTCCTACGAGCAGTACTTC. Translating gives CASSRDTSYEQYF.